The 9 T cell receptor beta chains given below trace back to one sample, sequenced in a study of OX40 agonist ivuxolimab in advanced cancers. TCRdb's copy holds only in-frame clones and misses some; the assay was immunoSEQ multiplex PCR. The data show 15,000 to 25,000 clones, about 70% seen once. The sequenced sample was CD4+ or CD8+ T cells sorted from blood, obtained in a trial of the OX40 agonist ivuxolimab. The origin of the receptors is an adult with an advanced solid tumor such as melanoma, head and neck, liver or kidney cancer.

The rearrangement links TRBV6-6 to TRBJ2-7; TRBD2 matches at 13 bases. J lost 5 bases, V lost 4 bases, and 5 bases had no gene match. Germline V gives CDR1 MNHNY, CDR2 SVGAGI (reference sequence). The CDR3 loop spans 15 amino acids. CDR3 protein: CASSSRLAGGDEQYF. The CDR3 nucleotides are TGTGCCAGCAGTTCCAGACTAGCGGGGGGTGACGAGCAGTACTTC.

This sequence joins TRBV6-6 and TRBJ1-2, with TRBD1 matching 8 bases. The CDR3 sequence is 15 residues long. Trimming removed 2 bases from V and 7 bases from J; junction bases left unmatched: 9. Germline-derived CDR1 and CDR2 are MNHNY and SVGAGI (reference sequence). CDR3 coding DNA: TGTGCCAGCAGTTACGGCGCAGGGGGCTTGGTTGGCTACACCTTC. This codes for CASSYGAGGLVGYTF.

The V gene is TRBV6-6, the J gene TRBJ2-7, with 8 bases aligning to TRBD1. V lost 5 bases and J lost 2; bases outside the gene matches: 5. The germline gives CDR1 MNHNY, CDR2 SVGAGI (reference sequence). The CDR3 loop spans 14 amino acids. The CDR3 DNA is TGTGCCAGCAGTGGGGGACAGGAGCCCTACGAGCAGTACTTC. Translation gives CASSGGQEPYEQYF.

As to this clone: A junction boundary mismatches the germline segment, possibly from a read error. The rearrangement uses TRBV7-6 and TRBJ2-2; D not resolved. The V gene's germline CDR1 is SGHVS and CDR2 FNYEAQ. This CDR3 is 11 amino acids long. CDR3 residues: CASSDTGELFF. The CDR3 bases are TGTGCCAGCAGCGACACGGGGGAGCTGTTTTTT.

The chain is built from TRBV4-2 and TRBJ2-7, with TRBD2 matching over 7 bases. The CDR3 extends over 15 amino acids. Germline CDR1 reads LGHNA; CDR2 reads YNFKEQ. J gave up 2 bases and V 9 bases, and 13 bases lay outside the gene matches. CDR3 DNA: TGTGCCAGTTCCGGGGCGGGAGCCGTCACCTACGAGCAGTACTTC. Translated: CASSGAGAVTYEQYF.

The chain has TRBV4-1 and TRBJ2-1; 7 bases are a match to TRBD1. Germline V lookup: CDR1 MGHRA, CDR2 YSYEKL. The CDR3 covers 14 residues. The ends lost 1 base at V and 8 bases at J; junction bases unmatched: 5. CDR3 sequence: CASSQADRVDEQFF. CDR3 DNA: TGCGCCAGCAGCCAAGCTGACAGGGTGGATGAGCAGTTCTTC.

This clone was detected a few times. The chain recombines TRBV13 with TRBJ2-1; TRBD2 aligns across 7 bases. CDR3 length equals 15 residues. The trim removed 1 base at V and 4 bases at J, leaving 4 bases unmatched. The germline V gene has CDR1 PRHDT and CDR2 FYEKMQ (reference sequence). CDR3 coding DNA: TGTGCCAGCAGCTTAGCAGCGGGAAGTTACAATGAGCAGTTCTTC. This gives the protein CASSLAAGSYNEQFF.

The CDR3 nucleotides are TGTGCCAGCAGCGGGGCTAGCGGGAGTGGCGAGCAGTACTTC. Translated: CASSGASGSGEQYF. The rearrangement uses TRBV11-3 and TRBJ2-7, with TRBD2 identical over 10 bases. Losses at the gene ends were 5 bases for V and 6 bases for J; bases not matched to a gene: 7. CDR1 and CDR2 from the germline V gene are SGHNT and YENEEA. CDR3 length equals 14 residues.

The chain has TRBV28 and TRBJ2-5, with 7 positions matching TRBD1. The CDR3 is made up of 13 amino acids. Losses at the gene ends were 6 bases for V and 4 bases for J; bases not matched to a gene: 5. Germline values: CDR1 MDHEN, CDR2 SYDVKM. CDR3 sequence (DNA): TGTGCCAGCAGCGACAGGGAAGGAGAGACCCAGTACTTC. This sequence encodes CASSDREGETQYF.